This T cell receptor beta chain derives from a study of T-cell memory formation after mild COVID-19 (dated by TCRdb to the early 2020s). Turning to the overall study: Most TCR sequence clusters were specific to one of the two donors. In a couple of donors, T-cell clones that expanded and contracted after mild COVID-19 were tracked by sequencing TCRalpha and TCRbeta repertoires over time. The cohort comprised two young, previously healthy adult volunteers, one female and one male.

This sample was sequenced with an Illumina NovaSeq 6000. TCRalpha and TCRbeta cDNA libraries were constructed by 5'RACE with constant-segment primers, with sample barcodes and unique molecular identifiers being introduced. Trizol reagent was used to extract RNA from every sample. Amplification of the libraries took two PCR steps, and the second step added a second sample barcode plus Illumina TruSeq adapters. Sequencing of libraries was performed on an Illumina NovaSeq with 2 x 150 bp paired-end reads. As for how the authors treated the data: The reads were demultiplexed and collapsed into UMI-guided consensus sequences using migec v1.2.7. Using mixcr v2.1.11, UMI consensuses were aligned to TRA and TRB V and J templates and then assembled into clonotypes. A clonotype was counted as expanded or contracted only if both edgeR and NoisET called the change significant, with noise models trained on biological replicates. For edgeR calls, the cutoffs were a false discovery rate-adjusted p below 0.01 and a log2 fold-change threshold of 1. As an exploratory analysis of dynamics, PCA with hierarchical clustering was applied to max-normalized trajectories of the 1000 most abundant clonotypes. Separately sequenced CD4+ and CD8+ repertoires were used to assign a CD4 or CD8 phenotype to each responding clone. TCRdb redid the processing of the public reads, applying fastp at Q25 and MiXCR, and retained in-frame beta chains. Each CDR3 protein gets just one entry, which takes the most common genes and DNA from the rows behind it. The authors' filters were not applied to this entry. The sample yields fewer than 250,000 distinct CDR3 sequences; 15% were counted once. The top ten clones comprise about 2% of the sample.

The research as a whole found: Balanced CD4/CD8 phenotypes were observed for clones contracting from day 15 to 85, whereas a bias towards CD4+ was observed for a second wave of clones expanding from day 15 to 37. Some responding clones were found in pre-infection memory, which suggests that pre-existing cross-reactive memory T cells took part in the SARS-CoV-2 response. SARS-CoV-2 specificity was not confirmed for the second-wave clones peaking on day 37. The study covered only a couple of mild cases, and larger cohorts including severe cases with pre-infection samples were considered necessary. Contracting CD4+ clones appeared mostly in the CM and EM memory subsets, whereas CD8+ clones were enriched in EMRA.

This clonotype has more than one count but fewer than ten. The specificity of this receptor is unknown. Base-call qualities are not available, and no considerably larger clone is one nucleotide away. V is reduced by 3 bases and J by 6 bases, leaving a spacing of 21 bases between them. The cysteine opens and the phenylalanine closes a CDR3 of 17 amino acids. The kept DNA is CDR3 alone, 51 bases in frame from the first base. Sequences LGHNA (CDR1) and YSLEER (CDR2) are obtained from the germline V gene. Ficoll-Paque density gradient centrifugation was used to isolate PBMCs. The V and J segments used are TRBV4-3 and TRBJ2-1, with a tentative D gene TRBD2 over 7 matching bases. The sequence was collected from an adult woman who had mild COVID-19 (a few samples of this study predate the infection). The sample titles of this study are shuffled in the database, so cell type and time point are left out; the donor was told from shared clones. Sequencing was carried out using PBMCs or a T cell subset sorted from them (not recorded which). The CDR3 reads CASSHHRRGGGSNEQFF. The nucleotide sequence reads TGCGCCAGCAGCCACCACCGACGGGGAGGGGGGAGCAATGAGCAGTTCTTC.